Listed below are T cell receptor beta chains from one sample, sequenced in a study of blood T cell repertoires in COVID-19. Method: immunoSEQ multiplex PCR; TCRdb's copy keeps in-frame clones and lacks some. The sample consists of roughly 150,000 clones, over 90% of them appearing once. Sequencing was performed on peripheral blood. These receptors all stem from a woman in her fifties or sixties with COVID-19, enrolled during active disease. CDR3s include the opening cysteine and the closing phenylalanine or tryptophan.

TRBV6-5,CASKGAPYGYGYTF
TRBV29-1,CSALGQGYAEAFF
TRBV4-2,CASSQGPGFNTEAFF
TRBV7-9,CASSLTGPNSPLHF
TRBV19,CASTVVGVTPLHF
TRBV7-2,CASSLGTRDTIYF
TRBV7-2,CASTRTGDGYSPLHF
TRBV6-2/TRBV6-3,CASSYLNGPDGYTF
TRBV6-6,CATIAGALYNEQFF
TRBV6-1,CASTGLGGTGNTIYF
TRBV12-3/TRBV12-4,CASSYRGANGYTF
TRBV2,CASSRLAGVNNEQFF
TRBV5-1,CASSLGDRTNTEAFF
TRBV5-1,CASSLPGDGYTF
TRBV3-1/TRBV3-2,CASRESGGTYGYTF
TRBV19,CASSPSRPGTENTEAFF
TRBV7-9,CASSLESGVYQPQHF
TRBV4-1,CASSQDGPELYSGNTIYF
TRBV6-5,CASRDRGLVNEKLFF
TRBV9,CASSVGSGNYGYTF
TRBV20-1,CSVERDTQYF
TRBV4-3,CASSLHGGGNTIYF
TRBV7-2,CASSLGTGPSYEQYF
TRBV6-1,CASSERRGGQPQHF
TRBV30,CAWGPGGYQPQHF
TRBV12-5,CASGLPPPGGGDPYEQYF
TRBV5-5,CASSNAGDTEAFF
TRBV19,CASSIGQGRAYNSPLHF
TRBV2,CASSRDTSYNSPLHF
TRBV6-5,CASRMTGNSNQPQHF
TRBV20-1,CSARDGRGAFF